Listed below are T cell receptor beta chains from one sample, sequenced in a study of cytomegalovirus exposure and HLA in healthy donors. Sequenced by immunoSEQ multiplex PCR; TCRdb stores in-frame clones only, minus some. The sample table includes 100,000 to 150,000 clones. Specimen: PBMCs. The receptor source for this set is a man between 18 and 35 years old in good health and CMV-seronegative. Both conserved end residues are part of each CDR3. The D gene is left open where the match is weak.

TGCAGCGTGATCGGGACTCCCGAGGAGCAGTACTTC CSVIGTPEEQYF TRBJ2-5 TRBV29-1 .
TGTGCCTGGAGTGTGGGGGGTAACACTGAAGCTTTCTTT CAWSVGGNTEAFF TRBJ1-1 TRBV30 .
TGTGCCAGCTCACCACGGTCTATTGACGAGCAGTACTTC CASSPRSIDEQYF TRBJ2-7 TRBV18 .
TGTGCCAGCTCACGGACAGGGGTTGAAAAACTGTTTTTT CASSRTGVEKLFF TRBJ1-4 TRBV18 TRBD1
TGCGCCAGCAGCCCTTTGACAGACAACTACAATGAGCAGTTCTTC CASSPLTDNYNEQFF TRBJ2-1 TRBV5-1 .
TGTGCCATCAGTGAGTCGTGGGCCCAAGAGACCCAGTACTTC CAISESWAQETQYF TRBJ2-5 TRBV10-3 .
TGTGCCAGCAGCCCCCGCGGACAGCTTTATGAAGCTTTCTTT CASSPRGQLYEAFF TRBJ1-1 TRBV7-9 .
TGTGCCAGCAGCTTAGGCCTCAGAGATACGCAGTATTTT CASSLGLRDTQYF TRBJ2-3 TRBV11-1 .
TGCGCCAGCAGAGGGACAGGGAACGATGGCTACACCTTC CASRGTGNDGYTF TRBJ1-2 TRBV10-1 TRBD1
TGTGCCAGCAGCTTTCAGTACAGTAACACTGAAGCTTTCTTT CASSFQYSNTEAFF TRBJ1-1 TRBV5-4 .
TGTGCCAGCAGTTCCCCCCTCGGCACTGAAGCTTTCTTT CASSSPLGTEAFF TRBJ1-1 TRBV27 .
TGCGCCAGCAGCGACAACACAGGGAACACTGAAGCTTTCTTT CASSDNTGNTEAFF TRBJ1-1 TRBV5-1 .
TGTGCCAGCACCCCCGACAGGGTCTATGGCTACACCTTC CASTPDRVYGYTF TRBJ1-2 TRBV7-9 TRBD1
TGTGCCAGCAAAGAGGGAGTATACAATGAGCAGTTCTTC CASKEGVYNEQFF TRBJ2-1 TRBV18 .
TGCGCCAGCAGCTTGGGGACTACCGGGGAGCTGTTTTTT CASSLGTTGELFF TRBJ2-2 TRBV5-1 .
TGTGCCAGCAGCGTAGAGAGGGGACAGGGACCTTCACCCCTCCACTTT CASSVERGQGPSPLHF TRBJ1-6 TRBV9 TRBD1
TGTGCCAGTTCCCTAATACAGGGTGGCAATCAGCCCCAGCATTTT CASSLIQGGNQPQHF TRBJ1-5 TRBV6-5 .
TGTGCCAGCAGTTTATTTGGGACTAGCGGGAGCTACGAGCAGTACTTC CASSLFGTSGSYEQYF TRBJ2-7 TRBV28 TRBD2
TGTGCCAGCTCACCCGGACAGGGGCCCTCTGGGGCCAACGTCCTGACTTTC CASSPGQGPSGANVLTF TRBJ2-6 TRBV18 TRBD1
TGTGCCAGCTCACTAGGACTAGCGGGGTCTTTTGGGAATGAGCAGTTCTTC CASSLGLAGSFGNEQFF TRBJ2-1 TRBV18 TRBD2
TGTGCCAGTAGTATTATGGCCAATTCACCCCTCCACTTT CASSIMANSPLHF TRBJ1-6 TRBV19 .
TGTGCCAGCAGCTTAGGGACAAAAAACTATGGCTACACCTTC CASSLGTKNYGYTF TRBJ1-2 TRBV11-2 .
TGCGCCAGCAGCTCGTTAAACAGGTACAATGAGCAGTTCTTC CASSSLNRYNEQFF TRBJ2-1 TRBV5-1 .
TGCGCCAGCAGCGAGGGGGCGGGAGGGGCCAACGTCCTGACTTTC CASSEGAGGANVLTF TRBJ2-6 TRBV5-1 .
TGTGCCAGCAGTCCTCGAGGGGCAGGGGGCAATCAGCCCCAGCATTTT CASSPRGAGGNQPQHF TRBJ1-5 TRBV28 .
TGCGCCAGCAGCCCCGGGTTTAACCCTGAAGCTTTCTTT CASSPGFNPEAFF TRBJ1-1 TRBV5-1 .
TGTGCCAGCAGCAGCACCGGGGAGCTGTTTTTT CASSSTGELFF TRBJ2-2 TRBV27 .
TGTGCCTGGCCACCTCGCGGGACCCAGTTCTTC CAWPPRGTQFF TRBJ2-1 TRBV30 .
TGTGCCAGCAGCCCCGGGACAGGATATCAGCCCCAGCATTTT CASSPGTGYQPQHF TRBJ1-5 TRBV7-9 TRBD1
TGTGCCAGCAGCCGAGGGGGTTTTAGGGAGCAGTTCTTC CASSRGGFREQFF TRBJ2-1 TRBV27 .
TGTGCCAGCAGCCCCGGACTAGCGGGTACAGATACGCAGTATTTT CASSPGLAGTDTQYF TRBJ2-3 TRBV5-4 TRBD2
TGTGCCAGCAGTTCCTCGAGGGAGACTGAAGCTTTCTTT CASSSSRETEAFF TRBJ1-1 TRBV2 .
TGTGCCAGCTCACCGGAGACTAAGGGGAACACTGAAGCTTTCTTT CASSPETKGNTEAFF TRBJ1-1 TRBV18 .
TGCAGCGTACTAGCGGTTTTATCCTACGAGCAGTACTTC CSVLAVLSYEQYF TRBJ2-7 TRBV29-1 TRBD2
TGTGCCAGCAGCCCCCGGGATAGCTATAATGAAAAACTGTTTTTT CASSPRDSYNEKLFF TRBJ1-4 TRBV9 .
TGTGCCAGCAGCTTATTAGGGGACAGGGGTGCCATGAACACTGAAGCTTTCTTT CASSLLGDRGAMNTEAFF TRBJ1-1 TRBV5-6 TRBD1
TGCAGCGTTCGGTCAGGGTACAGGGAGACCCAGTACTTC CSVRSGYRETQYF TRBJ2-5 TRBV29-1 .
TGTGCCAGCAGTGTCAGGGTTGAAAATTCACCCCTCCACTTT CASSVRVENSPLHF TRBJ1-6 TRBV2 .
TGTGCCAGCAGTGACCCTAGCGGGAGTTCCTACAATGAGCAGTTCTTC CASSDPSGSSYNEQFF TRBJ2-1 TRBV2 TRBD2
TGTGCCAGCAGGGACAATCTGGGCAATCAGCCCCAGCATTTT CASRDNLGNQPQHF TRBJ1-5 TRBV2 .
TGTGCCAGCAGTGAAGACAGGGTGTCACCCCTCCACTTT CASSEDRVSPLHF TRBJ1-6 TRBV6-1 .
TGCGCCAGCAGCCTTGGAGGACAGGGCAACTATGGCTACACCTTC CASSLGGQGNYGYTF TRBJ1-2 TRBV5-1 TRBD1
TGCGCCAGCAGCTATTTCTCCGGGGAGTTGAGCTCCTACGAGCAGTACTTC CASSYFSGELSSYEQYF TRBJ2-7 TRBV5-1 .